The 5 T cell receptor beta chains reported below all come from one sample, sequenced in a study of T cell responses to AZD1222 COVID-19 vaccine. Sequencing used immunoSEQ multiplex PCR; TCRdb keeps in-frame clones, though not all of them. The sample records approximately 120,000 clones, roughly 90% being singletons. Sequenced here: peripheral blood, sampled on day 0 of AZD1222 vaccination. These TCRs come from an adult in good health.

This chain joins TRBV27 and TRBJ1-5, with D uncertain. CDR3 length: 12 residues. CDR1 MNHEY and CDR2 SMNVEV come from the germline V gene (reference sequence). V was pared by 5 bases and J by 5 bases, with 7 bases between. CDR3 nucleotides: TGTGCCAGCAGTATGACTCATCAGCCCCAGCATTTT. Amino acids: CASSMTHQPQHF.

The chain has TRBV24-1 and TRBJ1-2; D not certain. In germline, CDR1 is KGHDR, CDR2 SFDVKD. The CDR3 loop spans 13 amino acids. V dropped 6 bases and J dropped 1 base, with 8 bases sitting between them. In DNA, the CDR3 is TGTGCCACCAGTCCCGCAGATAACTATGGCTACACCTTC. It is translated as CATSPADNYGYTF.

CDR3: CSVRQGVSGNTIYF. The CDR3 bases are TGCAGCGTTCGACAGGGGGTCTCTGGAAACACCATATATTTT. The J gene is TRBJ1-3, the V gene TRBV29-1, with 9 bases matching TRBD1. CDR1 and CDR2 from the germline V gene are SQVTM and ANQGSEA. The CDR3 is made up of 14 amino acids. Losses at the gene ends were 5 bases for V and 0 bases for J; bases not matched to a gene: 2.

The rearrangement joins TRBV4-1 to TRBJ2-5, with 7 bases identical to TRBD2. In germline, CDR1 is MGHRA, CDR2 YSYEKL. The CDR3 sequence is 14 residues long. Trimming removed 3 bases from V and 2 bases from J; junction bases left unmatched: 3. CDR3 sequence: CASSQVAGQETQYF. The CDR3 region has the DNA TGCGCCAGCAGCCAGGTAGCGGGTCAAGAGACCCAGTACTTC.

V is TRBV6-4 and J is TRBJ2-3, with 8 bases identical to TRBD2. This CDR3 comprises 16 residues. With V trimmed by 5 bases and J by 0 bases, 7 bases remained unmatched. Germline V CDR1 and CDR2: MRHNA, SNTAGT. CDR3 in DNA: TGTGCCAGCAGTCGGGGGAGCGGGGGAAGCACAGATACGCAGTATTTT. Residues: CASSRGSGGSTDTQYF.